The sequence of this TCR beta chain was determined in a study of early T cells in non-severe SARS-CoV-2 infection. As to this clonotype: As yet, its antigen is unknown.

Via MiXCR, TCRdb re-called the 5' RACE reads, giving one row per CDR3 protein. In the table there are tens of thousands of distinct CDR3 sequences, roughly 15% of which are singletons. Findings and caveats of the study: Anti-spike CD8 specificities were favored by VDJdb matching, whose results missed private and CD4 specificities.

Material: whole blood. The receptor was derived from an adult who was a healthcare worker with PCR-confirmed SARS-CoV-2 infection or an uninfected control (not recorded which).

The CDR3 DNA sequence: TGCAGTGCGGCCAGCGGGGGGGCAAGTAATGAGCAGTTCTTC. Translation gives CSAASGGASNEQFF. The V gene is TRBV20-1, the J gene TRBJ2-1, with TRBD2 identical over 10 bases. The V and J ends lost 6 bases and 7 bases, in that order; junction bases with no gene match: 9. The germline CDR1 and CDR2 sequences are DFQATT and SNEGSKA (reference sequence). CDR3 length: 14 amino acids.